The rows below give T cell receptor beta chains drawn from one sample of a study of blood T cell repertoires in COVID-19. TCRdb keeps only in-frame clones here, not all; method: immunoSEQ multiplex PCR. The sample has a few hundred thousand clones, around 87% seen once. The sample consisted of PBMCs or T cells enriched from blood (not recorded which). Every receptor here comes from a man in his forties in a cohort exposed to, infected with or recovered from COVID-19 (not recorded which). The CDR3 runs from the conserved cysteine through the conserved F or W. The D gene is left open where the match is weak. Clone size is not always given. Where it is, it says once, few, many or a class for expanded clones.

clone size | J gene | D gene | V gene | CDR3 DNA | CDR3 protein
- | TRBJ1-4 | - | TRBV28 | TGTGCCAGCAGTTCAGACAGGACGCTCGGCGAAAAACTGTTTTTT | CASSSDRTLGEKLFF
- | TRBJ1-2 | - | TRBV14 | TGTGCCAGCAGCCAAGTGGGGGGGCTCCTCCACGGCTACACCTTC | CASSQVGGLLHGYTF
- | TRBJ2-4 | TRBD1 | TRBV2 | TGTGCCAGCAGCACTACAGGGGCCCTAGCCAAAAACATTCAGTACTTC | CASSTTGALAKNIQYF
- | TRBJ2-1 | TRBD2 | TRBV4-2 | TGTGCCAGCAGCGAGCGTAGCGGGAGGGCGGGTGAGCAGTTCTTC | CASSERSGRAGEQFF
few | TRBJ1-2 | TRBD1 | TRBV7-9 | TGTGCCAGCAGCCGGGGACAGGCGAATGCTAACTATGGCTACACCTTC | CASSRGQANANYGYTF
- | TRBJ1-2 | - | TRBV15 | TGTGCCACCAGCAGGGACACCAGGTATGGCTACACCTTC | CATSRDTRYGYTF
- | TRBJ2-7 | - | TRBV7-2 | TGTGCCAGCAGCGGTACAGGGTACGAGCAGTACTTC | CASSGTGYEQYF
few | TRBJ1-1 | - | TRBV29-1 | TGCAGTGTAGGACAGAGGAACACTGAAGCTTTCTTT | CSVGQRNTEAFF
- | TRBJ1-6 | - | TRBV5-1 | TGCGCCAGCAGCTTGGGTGCTAGCTCCTATAATTCACCCCTCCACTTT | CASSLGASSYNSPLHF
- | TRBJ2-6 | - | TRBV19 | TGTGCCAGTACCTATAACGGGAGAGTCTCTGGGGCCAACGTCCTGACTTTC | CASTYNGRVSGANVLTF
- | TRBJ1-2 | - | TRBV27 | TGTGCCAGCAGTCCCCGCAGGTTCTATGGCTACACCTTC | CASSPRRFYGYTF
- | TRBJ1-4 | - | TRBV30 | TGTGCCTGGACGGGAGCAACTAATGAAAAACTGTTTTTT | CAWTGATNEKLFF
- | TRBJ2-1 | - | TRBV28 | TGTGCCAGCAGCTCCCAGGTGGACAGCGAAGCCTACAATGAGCAGTTCTTC | CASSSQVDSEAYNEQFF
- | TRBJ2-3 | - | TRBV6-5 | TGTGCCAGCAGTTACGCCGACAGAAGGGGACAGTATTTT | CASSYADRRGQYF
- | TRBJ2-7 | - | TRBV19 | TGTGCCAGTAGTAGGGGAGAAACCGAGCAGTACTTC | CASSRGETEQYF
- | TRBJ2-1 | - | TRBV19 | TGTGCCAGTAGTATAGGCAGGGGCGGTGAGCAGTTCTTC | CASSIGRGGEQFF
- | TRBJ2-1 | TRBD2 | TRBV27 | TGTGCCAGCAGCTATGTTGGCGGGAGGCCCCATGAGCAGTTCTTC | CASSYVGGRPHEQFF
once | TRBJ2-1 | TRBD1 | TRBV18 | TGTGCCAGCTCACCACTTACCGGGACAGTAAAAAATGAGCAGTTCTTC | CASSPLTGTVKNEQFF
- | TRBJ2-1 | TRBD2 | TRBV28 | TGTGCCAGCAGTTCTAGCGGGAGGGCCAACAATGAGCAGTTCTTC | CASSSSGRANNEQFF
- | TRBJ2-3 | TRBD2 | TRBV10-1 | TGCGCCAGCAGTGAGTCGACCCGGCGGACTAGCGGGAAGTGGGATACGCAGTATTTT | CASSESTRRTSGKWDTQYF
- | TRBJ2-2 | - | TRBV6-5 | TGTGCCAGCAGTCGAGCGGTGGGCGGGGAGCTGTTTTTT | CASSRAVGGELFF
- | TRBJ1-3 | TRBD1 | TRBV2 | TGTGCCAGCAGTACTAACAGGGGACCTGGAAACACCATATATTTT | CASSTNRGPGNTIYF
- | TRBJ1-4 | - | TRBV19 | TGTGCCAGTAGTTGGCGGGGGGGTGCAACTAATGAAAAACTGTTTTTT | CASSWRGGATNEKLFF
- | TRBJ2-7 | TRBD2 | TRBV5-1 | TGCGCCAGCAGCTTGAGGGAGGGGTACGAGCAGTACTTC | CASSLREGYEQYF
- | TRBJ1-3 | - | TRBV21-1 | TGTGCCAGCAGCAATTCCTCCCTTCCCGACAGGGCCGGAAACACCATATATTTT | CASSNSSLPDRAGNTIYF
- | TRBJ2-7 | TRBD2 | TRBV15 | TGTGCCACCAGCACACGGACTAGCGGGAGGAGTTACGAGCAGTACTTC | CATSTRTSGRSYEQYF
- | TRBJ2-3 | TRBD2 | TRBV18 | TGTGCCAGCTCACGGGGACTAGCGGAGTCCCAACGCTTCCGCACAGATACGCAGTATTTT | CASSRGLAESQRFRTDTQYF
- | TRBJ2-1 | TRBD2 | TRBV7-2 | TGTGCCAGCAGGGCGGGACTAGCGAGATACAATGAGCAGTTCTTC | CASRAGLARYNEQFF
- | TRBJ2-7 | - | TRBV18 | TGTGCCAGCTCGCAGCGCTACGAGCAGTACTTC | CASSQRYEQYF
- | TRBJ2-1 | TRBD1 | TRBV5-1 | TGCGCCAGCAGCAAGTTACAGGGGGCTGCCTACAATGAGCAGTTCTTC | CASSKLQGAAYNEQFF
- | TRBJ1-1 | TRBD1 | TRBV5-4 | TGTGCCAGCAGCTTACCGGGACAGGGGGCCCGTGAAGCTTTCTTT | CASSLPGQGAREAFF
- | TRBJ2-3 | TRBD2 | TRBV4-2 | TGTGCCAGCAGCCAAGATCCGGGAGGGGTGGGAAATACGCAGTATTTT | CASSQDPGGVGNTQYF
- | TRBJ1-5 | - | TRBV6-1 | TGTGCCAGCAGTGAAATCGGGTATAGCAATCAGCCCCAGCATTTT | CASSEIGYSNQPQHF
- | TRBJ2-5 | - | TRBV4-2 | TGTGCCAGCAGCCAAGATCCGGTAGGGGCCCAAGAGACCCAGTACTTC | CASSQDPVGAQETQYF
- | TRBJ2-1 | TRBD2 | TRBV30 | TGTGCCTGTCCCGGGACTAGCGGGAGAAATGAGCAGTTCTTC | CACPGTSGRNEQFF
- | TRBJ2-7 | - | TRBV2 | TGTGCCAGCAGTGAAACCCCGGGCCTAGGGGGAGAGCAGTACTTC | CASSETPGLGGEQYF
- | TRBJ2-7 | - | TRBV10-2 | TGCGCCAGCAGTGAGTCCGGACTCCAAGGAGAGCAGTACTTC | CASSESGLQGEQYF
once | TRBJ2-3 | - | TRBV18 | TGTGCCAGCTCACCTTTTCAACGGGGGAATACGCAGTATTTT | CASSPFQRGNTQYF
- | TRBJ2-5 | TRBD2 | TRBV13 | TGTGCCAGCAGAAGACTAGCGGGTCAAGAGACCCAGTACTTC | CASRRLAGQETQYF
- | TRBJ2-3 | - | TRBV3-1/TRBV3-2 | TGTGCCAGCAGCCTCAGGCGGGGTAGCACAGATACGCAGTATTTT | CASSLRRGSTDTQYF
- | TRBJ2-1 | - | TRBV9 | TGTGCCAGCAGCGCAGTGCCGTCCCGTGGCAATGAGCAGTTCTTC | CASSAVPSRGNEQFF
once | TRBJ2-2 | TRBD1 | TRBV5-1 | TGCGCCAGCAGCTTCCGGGACAGGGGCGCGGGTAGAACCGGGGAGCTGTTTTTT | CASSFRDRGAGRTGELFF
once | TRBJ2-3 | TRBD2 | TRBV20-1 | TGCAGTGCTAGTGGAATAGCGGGAGGGACAGATACGCAGTATTTT | CSASGIAGGTDTQYF
- | TRBJ1-5 | - | TRBV5-1 | TGCGCCAGCAGCTTGGAAGCAGGTCGACCCCAGCATTTT | CASSLEAGRPQHF
- | TRBJ1-1 | TRBD1 | TRBV5-4 | TGTGCCAGCAGCCCCTCGACAGGGCGGGACACTGAAGCTTTCTTT | CASSPSTGRDTEAFF
- | TRBJ1-3 | - | TRBV18 | TGTGCCAGCTCCTTAGACATCTCTGGAAACACCATATATTTT | CASSLDISGNTIYF
- | TRBJ2-3 | TRBD2 | TRBV5-4 | TGTGCCAGCAGCCCGTCTAGCGGGAGGATTCCAGATACGCAGTATTTT | CASSPSSGRIPDTQYF
- | TRBJ2-7 | - | TRBV18 | TGTGCCAGCTCACCGGGAGCCTCCTACGAGCAGTACTTC | CASSPGASYEQYF
once | TRBJ1-2 | - | TRBV19 | TGTGCCAGCCGGGACACCGCTAACTATGGCTACACCTTC | CASRDTANYGYTF
- | TRBJ2-2 | TRBD1 | TRBV19 | TGTGCCAGTTATGGACAGGGATACACCGGGGAGCTGTTTTTT | CASYGQGYTGELFF